Listed below are T cell receptor beta chains from one sample, sequenced in a study of cytomegalovirus exposure and HLA in healthy donors. Assay used: immunoSEQ multiplex PCR; TCRdb lists only in-frame clones, some missing. The data show approximately 170,000 clones, over 70% seen once. Specimen: PBMCs. All receptors come from a female donor in good health and CMV-seronegative. Both conserved end residues are part of each CDR3.

TRBJ2-7 TRBV20-1 CSGRGSYEQYF
TRBJ2-3 TRBV5-1 CASSLGTSGRTSTDTQYF
TRBJ1-6 TRBV7-2 CASSLVPGQGMGTLHF
TRBJ1-2 TRBV6-5 CAIGDRGHGYTF
TRBJ2-7 TRBV21-1 CASSKVYGVSYEQYF
TRBJ1-1 TRBV18 CASSPLNSRTEAFF
TRBJ1-5 TRBV29-1 CSVRGGQGSNQPQHF
TRBJ1-6 TRBV7-2 CASSFGGYSPLHF
TRBJ2-3 TRBV30 CAWSVQGGYTDTQYF
TRBJ2-1 TRBV6-5 CASGLVAVVNEQFF
TRBJ2-7 TRBV28 CASSPRDSAWVQYF
TRBJ2-7 TRBV19 CASSVTSGSKQYF
TRBJ2-2 TRBV19 CASAVLAGGYTGELFF
TRBJ1-1 TRBV4-1 CASSQVQSNTEAFF
TRBJ1-1 TRBV19 CASTDRMNTEAFF
TRBJ2-1 TRBV7-2 CASRTSGGAMISYNEQFF
TRBJ2-4 TRBV5-4 CASSLNPGQIAKNIQYF